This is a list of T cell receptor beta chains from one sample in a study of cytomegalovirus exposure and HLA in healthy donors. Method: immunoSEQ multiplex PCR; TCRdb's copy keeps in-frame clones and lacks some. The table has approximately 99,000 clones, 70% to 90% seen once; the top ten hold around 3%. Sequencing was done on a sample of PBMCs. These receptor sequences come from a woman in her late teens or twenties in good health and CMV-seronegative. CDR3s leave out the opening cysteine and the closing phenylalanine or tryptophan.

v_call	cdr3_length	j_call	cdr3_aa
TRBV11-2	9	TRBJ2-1	ASSLSDEQF
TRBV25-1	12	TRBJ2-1	ASNGGRGSGEQF
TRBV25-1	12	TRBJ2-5	ASSDTAGGIGQY
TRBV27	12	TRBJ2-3	ASSLSRSTDTQY
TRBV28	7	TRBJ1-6	ASSPSLH
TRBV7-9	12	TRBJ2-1	ASSIFTVYNEQF
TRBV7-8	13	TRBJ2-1	ASNRRGALPDEQF
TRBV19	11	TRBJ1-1	ASRNSGTTEAF
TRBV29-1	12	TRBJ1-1	SVNPGTGLTEAF
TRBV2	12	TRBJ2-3	ASDEGFFTDTQY
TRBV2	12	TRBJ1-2	ASSVRQGYDGYT
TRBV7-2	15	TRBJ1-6	ASSLIRTDIASKSLH
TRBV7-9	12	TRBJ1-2	ASSPPQGFYGYT
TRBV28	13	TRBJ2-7	ASSLGTHPSYEQY
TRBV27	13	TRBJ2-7	ASSLTGGGSYEQY
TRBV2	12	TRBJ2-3	ARPTGGPGDTQY
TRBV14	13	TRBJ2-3	ASSPRGLASDTQY
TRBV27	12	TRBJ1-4	ASSAGTGVEKLF
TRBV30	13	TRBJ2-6	ACHLTGTGANVLT
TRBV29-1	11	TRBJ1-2	SVEVRENYGYT
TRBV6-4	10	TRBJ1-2	ASSGGGPRYT
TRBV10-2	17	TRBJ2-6	ASITLGQAETSGANVLT
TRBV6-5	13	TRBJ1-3	ASSYGGFSGNTIY
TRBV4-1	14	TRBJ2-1	ASSQAPTGTTNEQF
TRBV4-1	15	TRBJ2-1	ASSQGPGTSPYNEQF
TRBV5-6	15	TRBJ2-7	ASSFPGQRRSSYEQY
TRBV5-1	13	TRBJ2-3	ASSVVGLALDTQY
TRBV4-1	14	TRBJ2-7	ASSQELQGSGYEQY
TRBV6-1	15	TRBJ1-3	ASSEVQGAISGNTIY
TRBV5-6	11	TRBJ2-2	ASSSTGYGGLF
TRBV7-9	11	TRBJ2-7	ASSRQGVYEQY
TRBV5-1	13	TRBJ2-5	ASSTGHTYQETQY
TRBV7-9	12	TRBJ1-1	ASSLLQGGTEAF
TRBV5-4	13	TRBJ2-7	ASSSMGQSVYEQY
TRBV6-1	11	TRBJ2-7	ASSGGVSYEQY
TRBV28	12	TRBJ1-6	ASTVYSYNSPLH
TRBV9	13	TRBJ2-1	ASSLTGEWYNEQF
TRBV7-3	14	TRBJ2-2	ASSPLGGSGSGELF
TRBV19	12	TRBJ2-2	ASSGTRNTGELF
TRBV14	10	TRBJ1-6	ATGTGTSPLH
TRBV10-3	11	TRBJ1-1	AISESMATEAF